This T cell receptor beta chain was profiled in a study of blood T cell repertoires in COVID-19. Background on the study: The samples span acute and convalescent COVID-19 from the United States, Italy and Spain.

The CDR3 consists of 11 residues. Trimming stripped 7 bases from V and 5 bases from J, with 9 bases between. Germline CDR1 reads MNHEY; CDR2 reads SVGAGI. Authors' analysis steps: For nucleated cells, counts were estimated from reference gene primer amplification. The assay was immunoSEQ multiplex PCR, and TCRdb's table has in-frame clones only and misses some. From that table come the V and J calls and clone size; the DNA was used to work out D and trimming. The sample shows a few hundred thousand clones, around nine tenths of them seen only once. This clonotype was obtained from a woman in her sixties with acute or convalescent COVID-19. V gene TRBV6-5 combines with J gene TRBJ2-7; D might be TRBD1 (6 bases). Sequencing was carried out using peripheral blood. CDR3 in DNA: TGTGCCAGCACCCAGGGGCACGAGCAGTACTTC. Its translation: CASTQGHEQYF.